The TCR beta chain described here comes from a study of long-term antiretroviral therapy in people with HIV (dated by TCRdb to 2021 to 2024). About the study as a whole: The earliest samples were collected roughly a decade before the 2015 WHO recommendation for immediate ART, at a time when ART was usually postponed until CD4 counts fell. A retrospective serial study tested whether ART initiation and durable HIV suppression were associated with changes in peripheral blood TRB repertoire composition and diversity. From over 25 adults with confirmed HIV infection, the cohort provided over 150 cryopreserved PBMC samples, gathered serially across a mean of approximately six years (range 1-12). Among the 30 or so participants with HIV, eleven were female. Test extractions of a monoclonal T-cell line alongside fewer than 40 polyclonal samples showed no cross-contamination during QIAcube processing.

Participants were included only if at least one PBMC sample before ART initiation and at least two post-ART samples were available. Every participant with HIV received treatment in the United States of America. Cryopreserved samples of about 0.95-10 million PBMC were thawed and washed before DNA extraction. At the time of the earliest PBMC sample for each participant with HIV, ages ranged from about 23 to 60 years. PBMC samples were contributed by each participant from 1-4 timepoints before ART initiation and 2-8 timepoints after ART initiation, with a median of 7 samples. For every participant, serial HIV viral load, CD4+ T-cell count, ART history and demographic data were obtained. Genomic DNA was extracted from unsorted PBMC with a Qiagen kit on a QIAcube, with processing performed in batches of 12 samples. Sequences SGHRS (CDR1) and YFSETQ (CDR2) are obtained from the germline V gene. The CDR3 sequence holds 16 residues, the cysteine and phenylalanine included. The read is trimmed to its CDR3 DNA, 48 bases read in frame from base 1. Clipping removes 0 bases from V and 8 bases from J, with 11 as the unmatched junction base count.

This clone was seen a single time. The antigen this receptor binds is unknown. The record has no base qualities; no much larger clone is one base away. The immunoSEQ hsTCRB v3.0 assay was used at survey level resolution to sequence the TRB variable region. The targeted TRB sequencing depth was roughly 40,000-50,000 T-cell genomes per sample. Pooled TRB libraries were sequenced on an Illumina MiSeq with a v3 150-cycle kit. Turning to the authors' computational methods: Analysis of repertoires was carried out in R inside a reproducible Nextflow workflow spanning QC, data transformation and analysis. LymphoSeq2, an R package for exploring AIRR-Seq data, was used to implement custom analyses. A handful of samples that produced fewer than 5000 total TRB sequences were removed, so fewer than 200 HIV repertoires were analyzed. Among the roughly 180 retained HIV repertoires, approximately 61 were collected before ART initiation and some 130 after ART initiation. Repertoires were downsampled to 5000 TRB nucleotide sequences, with summary statistics averaged over 100 downsampling iterations. TRB sequences were retained for analysis only if CDR3 regions of at least seven amino acids were present. Two measures captured diversity: a Shannon entropy-derived clonality score and the Gini coefficient. Repertoire networks linked the top 5000 CDR3 amino acid sequences whenever two sequences differed by an edit distance of one. Antigen specificity groups and MHC restriction were predicted for TRB CDR3 amino acid sequences with GLIPH2. Known CMV, EBV, HIV or tissue antigen associations were flagged by matching CDR3 amino acid sequences against VDJdb and McPAS-TCR. Pre-ART, post-ART and control groups were compared with Wilcoxon signed-rank tests and Holm-Bonferroni correction. TCRdb re-hosts the immuneACCESS table, in-frame sequences only. Its copies lack some clones; in the studies checked, an unresolved V gene accounts for under half of them, and the cause for the rest is not known. For V, J and clone size, that table is used; D and trimming come from the DNA. A total of some 34,000 clones appear in this sample, around 96% of them only once. Approximately 2.5% of the sample goes to the ten largest clones.

Broad study findings and their caveats: Starting ART was linked to a significant rise in TRB diversity, yet even with long-term ART the diversity remained significantly lower than in transplant donor controls. Inferences about post-ART repertoire changes are limited because no data were available on ART adherence, viral resistance or therapy changes. CDR3 length ranges in HIV repertoires were narrower than in controls, and network structure suggested an antigen-experienced repertoire with only a slight naive shift after ART. The repertoire was dominated across all time points by expanded TRB clones identified before ART initiation, although this dominance was seen to fluctuate and to decrease in many PLHIV after ART. The samples span the years 2004 to 2017, and the ART regimens used may be less effective than current regimens. Unsorted PBMC were profiled instead of sorted CD4+ and CD8+ T cells because pre-ART samples had limited cell numbers. Limited PBMC availability meant only the TCR beta chain was sequenced, without alpha chain pairing.

The chain is made from TRBV5-1 and TRBJ2-1; the central 7 bases match TRBD1. The source is a man aged 25-45 years with HIV. The sequencing here drew on unsorted PBMCs, taken around 6.6 years after starting antiretroviral therapy. The CDR3 region: CASSLALSGGGDEQFF. Here is the DNA: TGCGCCAGCAGCTTGGCCCTTTCAGGGGGTGGGGATGAGCAGTTCTTC.